In its sample, the clone carrying this TCR beta chain was seen once. The antigen is unknown. The data belong to a study of a mutant IDH1 vaccine in newly diagnosed glioma. Study-wide background: First vaccine doses came 4-6 weeks after radiotherapy alone, or with temozolomide cycles. Beforehand, treatment had been radiotherapy, temozolomide, or both; the majority received both. Visit V12 happened at week 35; visit V13 happened at week 47. Overall study results and limits: Pseudoprogression appears to have had no connection to changes in top peripheral T cell clonotypes.

V dropped 1 base and J dropped 6 bases, with 13 bases sitting between them. This CDR3 has 14 amino acids. Per germline, CDR1 SGHRS and CDR2 YFSETQ. This sample's time point: week 35, safety follow-up. Every vaccine dose comprised 300 ug of mutant IDH1 20-mer peptide plus topical imiquimod. The data were produced by immunoSEQ multiplex PCR, yet TCRdb's version contains in-frame clones alone and is incomplete. Here the sample spans 35,000 to 50,000 clones, 65% to 90% being singletons. This sequence was found in a woman aged 45-59 years with glioma. The sequencing here drew on PBMCs, taken from a glioma patient whose treatment included an IDH1 peptide vaccine. V usage is TRBV5-1 and J usage is TRBJ1-2; tentatively, D is TRBD1 (5 bases). In nucleotides, the CDR3 is TGCGCCAGCAGCTTGCTGGGGGTGGCAGATGGCTACACCTTC. Its translation: CASSLLGVADGYTF.